A single sample is the source of the 32 T cell receptor beta chains below, sequenced in a study of blood T cells in healthy people across ages. Combining a sample-barcoded 5' primer with a J-beta primer mix, a second PCR ran for roughly 6 to 12 cycles. TCRdb fed the 5' RACE reads into MiXCR, producing one record per CDR3 protein. The table shows almost 550,000 distinct CDR3 sequences, with less than 25% occurring only once. These data were also filed under a second study, of T cells of mothers and their children.

The sample comprised blood. These receptors were collected from a boy younger than 18 in good health.

This clonotype showed up just a few times. The V gene is TRBV7-9, the J gene TRBJ2-3, with D unclear. The CDR3 has 12 amino acids. Between the trimmed V and J ends, which lost 3 bases and 6 bases, there was a span of 7 bases. The germline V gene has CDR1 SEHNR and CDR2 FQNEAQ (reference sequence). The CDR3 here is CASSFHVDTQYF. The CDR3 bases are TGTGCCAGCAGCTTTCATGTGGATACGCAGTATTTT.

The V gene is TRBV6-5, the J gene TRBJ1-1; TRBD1 is a possible D gene (5 bases). The CDR3 consists of 15 residues. The germline V and J ends were trimmed by 0 bases and 1 base, with 9 bases remaining between them. The V gene's germline CDR1 is MNHEY and CDR2 SVGAGI. The CDR3 bases are TGTGCCAGCAGTTACTCGAAAGGGGCGAACACTGAAGCTTTCTTT. Translating gives CASSYSKGANTEAFF.

The rearrangement links TRBV12-3 or TRBV12-4 to TRBJ2-5; TRBD2 matches at 9 bases. The CDR3 sequence is 17 residues long. V gave up 1 base and J gave up 1 base; unmatched junction bases: 7. This CDR3 reads CASSLGTSGGPQETQYF. The CDR3 nucleotides read TGTGCCAGCAGTTTAGGGACCAGCGGGGGGCCCCAAGAGACCCAGTACTTC.

This clonotype was counted a few times. The chain joins TRBV12-3 or TRBV12-4 to TRBJ1-6, with D possibly being TRBD1 (5 bases). V was shortened by 5 bases and J by 14 bases, with 16 bases between the two germline ends. This CDR3 spans 13 amino acids. Here the CDR3 DNA reads TGTGCCAGCAGTCAACCGGGACCGCGAACCCTCCACTTT. Protein: CASSQPGPRTLHF.

This clonotype was detected only a few times. This chain connects TRBV12-5 to TRBJ2-1, with 8 bases matching TRBD2. After removal of 1 base from V and 7 bases from J, the junction contained 3 bases not matched to a gene. The V gene's germline CDR1 is LGHNT and CDR2 FRNRAP. This CDR3 region has 14 residues. The CDR3 nucleotides are TGTGCTAGTGGTTTGGGCGGGGGGCTAAATGAGCAGTTCTTC. It codes for CASGLGGGLNEQFF.

The genes are TRBV12-3 or TRBV12-4 and TRBJ2-7, with 10 bases that match TRBD2. The CDR3 is made up of 18 amino acids. With 5 bases clipped from V and 0 bases from J, the junction kept 13 bases outside the gene matches. In nucleotides, the CDR3 is TGTGCCAGCAGTCCCGGACTAGCGGAGTTCCGGATCTCCTACGAGCAGTACTTC. Its protein product is CASSPGLAEFRISYEQYF.

In its sample, this clonotype was seen a few times. The CDR3 protein is CASSWGTGIINTGELFF. DNA of the CDR3: TGTGCCAGCAGTTGGGGGACAGGGATTATAAACACCGGGGAGCTGTTTTTT. The chain couples TRBV28 to TRBJ2-2, with TRBD1 identical over 9 bases. CDR3 length: 17 residues. Germline CDR1 and CDR2: MDHEN and SYDVKM. The V gene end was trimmed by 4 bases and the J gene end by 2 bases; junction bases not matched to a gene: 8.

This clonotype was found a few times. The V gene is TRBV2, the J gene TRBJ2-4, with a weak D call TRBD1 (5 bases). V was cut by 3 bases and J by 8 bases, with 11 bases left in between. This CDR3 is built from 13 residues. Germline V gene lookup returns CDR1 SNHLY and CDR2 FYNNEI. CDR3 nucleotide sequence: TGTGCCAGCAGTGACAGGGCATGGGACATTCAGTACTTC. Residues: CASSDRAWDIQYF.

This clonotype has a count of ten or more. This chain joins TRBV6-2 or TRBV6-3 and TRBJ2-5; D might be TRBD2 (6 bases). The CDR3 length is 15 residues. V was clipped by 4 bases and J by 4 bases, with 16 bases between them. CDR1 MNHEY and CDR2 SVGEGT come from the germline V gene. CDR3 sequence: CASSSPAGGAETQYF. The CDR3 nucleotides read TGTGCCAGCAGTTCCCCGGCCGGGGGAGCAGAGACCCAGTACTTC.

The J gene is TRBJ2-7, the V gene TRBV18, with TRBD1 identical over 7 bases. This CDR3 comprises 16 residues. Trimming cost V 1 base and J 5 bases; bases outside gene matches: 11. Per germline, CDR1 KGHSH and CDR2 LQKENI. CDR3 sequence: CASSPQVHRGRHEQYF. In DNA form, the CDR3 reads TGTGCCAGCTCACCACAAGTGCACAGGGGTCGGCACGAGCAGTACTTC. Looking up the rest from reference TRBV18 and TRBJ2-7 gives the full variable domain: NAGVMQNPRHLVRRRGQEARLRCSPMKGHSHVYWYRQLPEEGLKFMVYLQKENIIDESGMPKERFSAEFPKEGPSILRIQQVVRGDSAAYFCASSPQVHRGRHEQYFGPGTRLTVT.

J is TRBJ2-1 and V is TRBV4-3; TRBD2 matches 10 bases. V shed 1 base, J shed 6 bases, and the junction held 9 bases outside the gene matches. This CDR3 region has 17 residues. Germline V gene sequence: CDR1 LGHNA, CDR2 YSLEER. The CDR3 reads CASSQVLTGTSVNEQFF. The CDR3 DNA reads as TGCGCCAGCAGCCAAGTCCTTACCGGGACTAGCGTCAATGAGCAGTTCTTC.

This rearrangement joins TRBV7-9 to TRBJ2-1, with D tentatively TRBD2 (5 bases). Germline values: CDR1 SEHNR, CDR2 FQNEAQ (reference sequence). The CDR3 runs 15 residues. The V gene lost 6 bases and the J gene lost 0 bases, with 12 bases spanning the gap. CDR3 loop: CASSYPGSSYNEQFF. In DNA, the CDR3 is TGTGCCAGCAGTTACCCGGGGAGCTCCTACAATGAGCAGTTCTTC. Looking up the rest from reference TRBV7-9 and TRBJ2-1 gives the full variable domain: DTGVSQNPRHKITKRGQNVTFRCDPISEHNRLYWYRQTLGQGPEFLTYFQNEAQLEKSRLLSDRFSAERPKGSFSTLEIQRTEQGDSAMYLCASSYPGSSYNEQFFGPGTRLTVL.

This clonotype was counted only a few times. The gene calls are TRBV7-2 and TRBJ1-4; D possibly corresponds to TRBD1 (6 bases). The V end was cut by 5 bases, the J end by 12 bases, with 10 bases between. CDR1 and CDR2 (germline): SGHTA, FQGNSA. The CDR3 runs 11 residues. The CDR3 DNA reads as TGTGCCAGCAGCGTACAGGGTCAACTGTTTTTT. This gives the protein CASSVQGQLFF. The full variable domain, its missing parts supplied by reference TRBV7-2 and TRBJ1-4, is GAGVSQSPSNKVTEKGKDVELRCDPISGHTALYWYRQSLGQGLEFLIYFQGNSAPDKSGLPSDRFSAERTGGSVSTLTIQRTQQEDSAVYLCASSVQGQLFFGSGTQLSVL.

Worth noting for this clonotype: The CDR3 end shows no conserved phenylalanine or tryptophan, and so a read error is likely. J is TRBJ2-1 and V is TRBV6-5; 11 bases map to TRBD2. Germline loops: CDR1 MNHEY, CDR2 SVGAGI. Trimming removed 6 bases from V and 7 bases from J; junction bases left unmatched: 8. The CDR3 sequence is 15 residues long. CDR3 DNA sequence: TGTGCCAGCAGCCCCGGGACTAGCGGTCGGAATGAGCAGTTCATC. Translation: CASSPGTSGRNEQFI.

This clonotype appeared a few times. The CDR3 nucleotides read TGCAGTGCTAGAACCCGTTGGGGCCAAGAGACCCAGTACTTC. Amino acid sequence: CSARTRWGQETQYF. V usage is TRBV20-1 and J usage is TRBJ2-5; no clear D. Germline-derived CDR1 and CDR2 are DFQATT and SNEGSKA (reference sequence). The V gene lost 2 bases and the J gene lost 1 base, with 11 bases spanning the gap. The CDR3 totals 14 residues.

The gene calls are TRBV9 and TRBJ2-3; the match to TRBD2 covers 9 bases. Germline loops: CDR1 SGDLS, CDR2 YYNGEE. This CDR3 has 15 residues. With V trimmed by 1 base and J by 2 bases, 2 bases remained unmatched. CDR3 nucleotides: TGTGCCAGCAGCGTACCGGGACTAGCCACAGATACGCAGTATTTT. It specifies CASSVPGLATDTQYF.

The V and J genes are TRBV4-3 and TRBJ1-3; D is undetermined. This CDR3 spans 14 amino acids. Trimming cost V 0 bases and J 10 bases, with 13 bases left between them. Germline V gene data show CDR1 as LGHNA and CDR2 as YSLEER. The CDR3 loop reads CASSQDSDLGTIYF. In nucleotides, the CDR3 is TGCGCCAGCAGCCAAGACTCGGACCTCGGGACCATATATTTT.

V gene TRBV11-2 combines with J gene TRBJ2-1, with a possible D match to TRBD1 (5 bases). Judging by the DNA end, TRBJ2-7 fits better; the J call may be wrong. CDR3 length equals 14 residues. Germline V gene data show CDR1 as SGHAT and CDR2 as FQNNGV. CDR3 bases: TGTGCCAGCAGCTTCAACAGGCTTACCTACGAGCAGTACTTC. As protein: CASSFNRLTYEQYF.

The genes are TRBV6-2 or TRBV6-3 and TRBJ2-4, with D possibly TRBD2 on 6 matching bases. Trimming removed 7 bases from V and 1 base from J, with 14 bases in between. Germline assignment: CDR1 MNHEY and CDR2 SVGEGT. This CDR3 spans 15 amino acids. CDR3 DNA: TGTGCCAGCAATGGGGGAGGAAGCGCCAAAAACATTCAGTACTTC. It codes for CASNGGGSAKNIQYF.

This clonotype was seen a handful of times. One junction end disagrees with the germline gene, perhaps due to a read error. This sequence joins TRBV28 and TRBJ2-4; 7 bases match TRBD1. The CDR3 length is 12 residues. CDR1 is MDHEN, CDR2 SYDVKM, per germline. The CDR3 DNA reads as TGTGCCAGCAGCCCTCCCGGGACAGAGGGTTTTTTC. It translates to CASSPPGTEGFF. The entire variable domain, with the rest obtained from reference TRBV28 and TRBJ2-4, is as follows: DVKVTQSSRYLVKRTGEKVFLECVQDMDHENMFWYRQDPGLGLRLIYFSYDVKMKEKGDIPEGYSVSREKKERFSLILESASTNQTSMYLCASSPPGTEGFFGAGTRLSVL.

A few counts support this clonotype. The J gene is TRBJ2-4, the V gene TRBV6-2 or TRBV6-3; weak D call: TRBD1 (5 bases). This CDR3 region has 17 residues. V was cut by 7 bases and J by 0 bases, with 19 bases left in between. Germline values: CDR1 MNHEY, CDR2 SVGEGT. The CDR3, as DNA: TGTGCCAGCACAAAAGGGATACAGGAGATAGCCAAAAACATTCAGTACTTC. Translated, it gives CASTKGIQEIAKNIQYF.

A few counts support this clonotype. J is TRBJ2-1 and V is TRBV2; D is unclear. The CDR3 extends over 15 amino acids. CDR1 is SNHLY and CDR2 is FYNNEI in the germline V gene. V dropped 3 bases and J dropped 9 bases, with 18 bases sitting between them. For the CDR3, the DNA is TGTGCCAGCAGTGATTTGGCTGGGGTACGGGCTGAGCAGTTCTTC. Translated, it gives CASSDLAGVRAEQFF.

This clonotype has a count of ten or more. The rearrangement joins TRBV28 to TRBJ2-1, with a weak D call TRBD1 (5 bases). From germline, CDR1 is MDHEN and CDR2 SYDVKM. The CDR3 runs 15 residues. V was cut by 7 bases and J by 9 bases, with 22 bases left in between. The DNA of the CDR3 is TGTGCCAGCACCGTAATAGGGGCCCGGGTGGGTGAGCAGTTCTTC. Protein sequence: CASTVIGARVGEQFF.

This clonotype was found a few times. The chain combines TRBV28 with TRBJ1-1; no clear D. Trimming stripped 6 bases from V and 1 base from J, with 9 bases between. The length of the CDR3 is 13 residues. Per the germline V gene, CDR1 is MDHEN and CDR2 is SYDVKM. CDR3 loop: CASRNTPNTEAFF. CDR3 DNA: TGTGCCAGCAGAAACACCCCGAACACTGAAGCTTTCTTT.

The V call is TRBV27, the J call TRBJ2-1, with 8 bases that match TRBD2. The germline V gene has CDR1 MNHEY and CDR2 SMNVEV (reference sequence). This CDR3 comprises 14 residues. The ends lost 3 bases at V and 4 bases at J; junction bases unmatched: 2. CDR3 DNA sequence: TGTGCCAGCAGTTTTCCGGGAGGGTACAATGAGCAGTTCTTC. This gives the protein CASSFPGGYNEQFF.

Of note for this clonotype: A junction end diverges from the germline sequence, so it may reflect a read error. The chain has TRBV12-3 or TRBV12-4 and TRBJ2-3; 7 bases match TRBD2. The CDR3 contains 15 residues. The chain's CDR3 is CASSLDWRETVTQYF. The CDR3 region has the DNA TGTGCCAGCAGTTTAGATTGGCGGGAGACAGTTACGCAGTATTTT.

This clonotype was counted a few times. The V and J genes are TRBV7-9 and TRBJ1-4, with D possibly being TRBD1 (5 bases). This CDR3 spans 14 amino acids. The germline V gene has CDR1 SEHNR and CDR2 FQNEAQ (reference sequence). The ends were cut back, 3 bases at V and 8 bases at J, with 13 bases in the middle. In nucleotides, the CDR3 is TGTGCCAGCAGCTTCCCAGGGAGTGGGGAAAAACTGTTTTTT. Translation gives CASSFPGSGEKLFF.

A few counts support this clonotype. The chain carries TRBV7-8 and TRBJ2-7, with 9 positions matching TRBD2. Losses at the gene ends were 5 bases for V and 7 bases for J; bases not matched to a gene: 9. Germline loops: CDR1 SGHVS, CDR2 FQNEAQ. This CDR3 region has 14 residues. The CDR3 loop reads CASSIIAGAGEQYF. The CDR3 region has the DNA TGTGCCAGCAGCATCATAGCGGGAGCGGGGGAGCAGTACTTC. Drawing the rest from reference TRBV7-8 and TRBJ2-7, the complete variable domain is GAGVSQSPRYKVAKRGQDVALRCDPISGHVSLFWYQQALGQGPEFLTYFQNEAQLDKSGLPSDRFFAERPEGSVSTLKIQRTQQEDSAVYLCASSIIAGAGEQYFGPGTRLTVT.

The chain employs TRBV21-1 and TRBJ2-7; TRBD1 is taken as the D call from the table, unchecked against the DNA. TRBV21-1 is a pseudogene. The CDR3 length is 15 residues. The CDR3 DNA is TGTGCCAACAGCAAAGCCTGGACAGGTGCGGACGAGCAGTACTTC. Translation: CANSKAWTGADEQYF.

This clonotype was seen only a few times. V is TRBV25-1 and J is TRBJ1-2; possibly TRBD1 for D (5 bases). V dropped 7 bases and J dropped 4 bases, with 19 bases sitting between them. Germline loops: CDR1 MGHDK, CDR2 SYGVNS. The CDR3 runs 15 residues. Here the CDR3 reads CASKQAEGTIYGYTF. The CDR3 region has the DNA TGTGCCAGCAAACAGGCCGAAGGGACCATCTATGGCTACACCTTC.

This clonotype came up many times. This chain connects TRBV7-2 to TRBJ2-7; the match to TRBD2 covers 12 bases. V was clipped by 4 bases and J by 1 base; unmatched bases: 2. This CDR3 is built from 15 residues. Per germline, CDR1 SGHTA and CDR2 FQGNSA. Here the CDR3 DNA reads TGTGCCAGCAGCTACCTAGCGGGAGGGTCCTACGAGCAGTACTTC. Encoded protein: CASSYLAGGSYEQYF.

This clonotype has only a few counts. The chain is built from TRBV14 and TRBJ2-4, with D unresolved. CDR3 length equals 13 residues. In germline, CDR1 is SGHDN, CDR2 FVKESK. V gave up 1 base and J gave up 7 bases, with 8 bases separating them. Written as DNA, the CDR3 is TGTGCCAGCAGCCAAGGGCTGGGGAACATTCAGTACTTC. Protein sequence: CASSQGLGNIQYF.